The 3 T cell receptor beta chains given below trace back to one sample, sequenced in a study of response to subunit inactivated influenza vaccine. TCRdb ran MiXCR on the RT-PCR reads and lists one entry per CDR3 protein. The table has 500,000 to 550,000 distinct CDR3 sequences, 20% to 25% seen once. These data also featured in a second study, about T cells expressing NK-cell markers. As reported in that work: TCR beta libraries carry UMIs added by 5'RACE template switching.

Sequenced material: CD4+ T cells sorted from PBMCs, taken 12 days after vaccination. These receptors all come from a man in his fifties or sixties who received an inactivated influenza vaccine.

This clonotype has a handful of counts. The V gene is TRBV7-9, the J gene TRBJ2-3; a weak D match, TRBD1 (5 bases). Per the germline V gene, CDR1 is SEHNR and CDR2 is FQNEAQ (reference sequence). V lost 1 base to trimming and J lost 2 bases, with 10 bases between them. The CDR3 loop spans 15 amino acids. CDR3 amino acids: CASSLDRTYTDTQYF. In DNA, the CDR3 is TGTGCCAGCAGCTTAGACCGGACATACACAGATACGCAGTATTTT.

This clonotype has a count of ten or more. This chain joins TRBV5-1 and TRBJ1-2, with D possibly matching TRBD1 (6 bases). The CDR3 spans 13 residues. Trimming shortened V by 7 bases and J by 4 bases, and 14 bases separated the two germline ends. Germline loops: CDR1 SGHRS, CDR2 YFSETQ. The DNA for the CDR3 is TGCGCCAGCTCCCCAGGGGCGTCCTATGGCTACACCTTC. Its translation: CASSPGASYGYTF.

This clonotype was seen only a few times. The chain has TRBV12-3 or TRBV12-4 and TRBJ1-2; D gene ambiguous. The CDR3 totals 13 residues. V lost 4 bases to trimming and J lost 4 bases, with 10 bases between them. The chain's CDR3 is CASSSGPIYGYTF. CDR3 in DNA: TGTGCCAGCAGTTCTGGGCCGATCTATGGCTACACCTTC.